The present T cell receptor beta chain was sequenced within a study of blood T cell repertoires in COVID-19. About the research overall: Donors in the United States, Italy and Spain gave samples during acute or convalescent COVID-19.

Here immunoSEQ multiplex PCR was the method, and the copy in TCRdb shows in-frame clones only, minus some. The sample gives over 100,000 clones, about 80% of which show up once; roughly 29% is in the top ten. Trimming removed 6 bases from V and 5 bases from J; junction bases left unmatched: 7. Germline CDR1 is MRHNA and CDR2 is SNTAGT. The CDR3 extends over 15 amino acids. The TCR sequence derives from a man in his sixties with acute or convalescent COVID-19. The V and J genes are TRBV6-4 and TRBJ2-7; 13 nucleotides align to TRBD2. The sequencing input was peripheral blood. The DNA for the CDR3 is TGTGCCAGCAGCGACCAGACTAGCGGGAGGAACGAGCAGTACTTC. It translates to CASSDQTSGRNEQYF.